This T cell receptor beta chain was identified during a study of T cell repertoires in cytomegalovirus infection. This clonotype was seen repeatedly, ten times or more. CDR1 is SGHTA, CDR2 FQGNSA, per germline. The CDR3 totals 20 residues. Trimming removed 4 bases at V and 0 bases at J, with 28 bases between. MiXCR was run by TCRdb on the reads, yielding one entry per CDR3 protein. The data contain 200,000 to 250,000 distinct CDR3 sequences, 9% to 15% of them singletons. The receptor was isolated from a human donor in good health (CMV status not recorded). Some clones in this sample may be carry-over from other donors' samples. V is TRBV7-2 and J is TRBJ2-7; tentative D call: TRBD2 (6 bases). Sequenced input: PBMCs. The chain's CDR3 is CASSSLNLGSKQRSSYEQYF. Here the CDR3 DNA reads TGTGCCAGCAGCTCTCTAAACCTCGGGAGCAAACAAAGGAGCTCCTACGAGCAGTACTTC.